Below, 21 T cell receptor beta chains from the same sample are listed, as sequenced in a study of shared clonotypes between healthy human individuals. Naive CD8 populations comprised CD45RO-negative cells positively selected for CCR7, excluding terminally differentiated effector memory CD45RA+ cells. TCRdb's copy holds only in-frame clones and misses some; the assay was immunoSEQ multiplex PCR. The table has 1.5 million to 2.5 million clones, approximately 94% seen once; the top ten hold roughly 1%. The specimen sequenced was naive CD8+ T cells sorted from blood. The receptor source for this set is a man aged 18 to 30 in good health.

The chain joins TRBV29-1 to TRBJ2-1; D may be TRBD1 or TRBD2 (5 bases each). This CDR3 region has 12 residues. V was shortened by 4 bases and J by 6 bases, with 10 bases between the two germline ends. The germline V gene has CDR1 SQVTM and CDR2 ANQGSEA. This chain's CDR3 is CSVAAGTNEQFF. CDR3 nucleotide sequence: TGCAGCGTTGCGGCAGGGACCAATGAGCAGTTCTTC.

The CDR3 bases are TGTGCCAGCAGTCCCAGTTTTCAGGGGTTCCCCTACGAGCAGTACTTC. It is translated as CASSPSFQGFPYEQYF. The J gene is TRBJ2-7, the V gene TRBV28; tentatively, D is TRBD1 (6 bases). Trimming removed 5 bases from V and 2 bases from J, with 19 bases in between. Germline V gene lookup returns CDR1 MDHEN and CDR2 SYDVKM. There are 16 residues in the CDR3.

This rearrangement joins TRBV14 to TRBJ2-7; 9 bases map to TRBD1. The CDR3 consists of 15 residues. The germline gives CDR1 SGHDN, CDR2 FVKESK. V shed 3 bases and J 3 bases; nucleotides not matched to a gene: 6. CDR3 residues: CASSHTGGTYYEQYF. The CDR3 DNA reads as TGTGCCAGCAGCCATACAGGGGGCACCTACTACGAGCAGTACTTC.

This chain links TRBV6-1 with TRBJ2-7; 9 bases map to TRBD1. With V trimmed by 4 bases and J by 9 bases, 16 bases remained unmatched. This CDR3 is built from 16 residues. Looked up from germline, CDR1 is MNHNS and CDR2 is SASEGT. The CDR3 loop reads CASSAEKGQGIPGQYF. In DNA, the CDR3 is TGTGCCAGCAGTGCTGAGAAGGGACAGGGTATCCCAGGGCAGTACTTC.

The chain is built from TRBV7-9 and TRBJ1-2; TRBD1 aligns across 9 bases. The ends lost 11 bases at V and 6 bases at J; junction bases unmatched: 10. There are 13 residues in the CDR3. Germline loops: CDR1 SEHNR, CDR2 FQNEAQ (reference sequence). Here the CDR3 DNA reads TGTGCCGGGAAAGGGGACAGGGACGATGGCTACACCTTC. Translating gives CAGKGDRDDGYTF. Variable domain in full (rest from reference TRBV7-9 and TRBJ1-2): DTGVSQNPRHKITKRGQNVTFRCDPISEHNRLYWYRQTLGQGPEFLTYFQNEAQLEKSRLLSDRFSAERPKGSFSTLEIQRTEQGDSAMYLCAGKGDRDDGYTFGSGTRLTVV.

This chain links TRBV5-1 with TRBJ2-7; D is unclear. The CDR3 runs to 15 residues. Trimming cost V 2 bases and J 0 bases, with 12 bases left between them. Per germline, CDR1 SGHRS and CDR2 YFSETQ. CDR3 loop: CASSFGFGSSYEQYF. The CDR3 DNA reads TGCGCCAGCAGCTTCGGTTTTGGAAGCTCCTACGAGCAGTACTTC.

V is TRBV4-3 and J is TRBJ2-5; D call uncertain. Trimming left V 0 bases short and J 1 base short, with 9 bases between. The CDR3 has 15 residues. CDR1 is LGHNA and CDR2 is YSLEER in the germline V gene. CDR3 residues: CASSQDRHPQETQYF. The CDR3 DNA sequence: TGCGCCAGCAGCCAAGATCGACATCCCCAAGAGACCCAGTACTTC.

This clone was seen once. The J gene is TRBJ1-1, the V gene TRBV6-6; no definite D call. The CDR3 contains 12 residues. Trimming shortened V by 6 bases and J by 4 bases, and 9 bases separated the two germline ends. Germline V lookup: CDR1 MNHNY, CDR2 SVGAGI (reference sequence). CDR3: CASRPVSTEAFF. The DNA for the CDR3 is TGTGCCAGCAGACCCGTAAGCACTGAAGCTTTCTTT.

The J gene is TRBJ2-1, the V gene TRBV30; weak D call: TRBD2 (7 bases). The V gene lost 0 bases and the J gene lost 7 bases, with 16 bases spanning the gap. The germline V gene has CDR1 GTSNPN and CDR2 SVGIG (reference sequence). The CDR3 runs 15 residues. CDR3 coding DNA: TGTGCCTGGAGTGTACAAATAGGGGGGGCAAATGAGCAGTTCTTC. Its protein product is CAWSVQIGGANEQFF.

This sequence joins TRBV18 and TRBJ2-1; 9 nucleotides match TRBD1. The trim removed 2 bases at V and 7 bases at J, leaving 3 bases unmatched. Per the germline V gene, CDR1 is KGHSH and CDR2 is LQKENI. CDR3 length: 14 residues. DNA for the CDR3: TGTGCCAGCTCACCATGGGACAGGGATAATGAGCAGTTCTTC. It codes for CASSPWDRDNEQFF.

Worth noting for this clone: The same CDR3 can be traced to other DNA sequences in this sample. The rearrangement joins TRBV29-1 to TRBJ1-1, with D uncertain. Germline-derived CDR1 and CDR2 are SQVTM and ANQGSEA. CDR3 size: 13 residues. Trimming removed 3 bases at V and 4 bases at J, with 12 bases between. The CDR3 bases are TGCAGCGTTGAGGAGGGATGGGGCACTGAAGCTTTCTTT. Translation: CSVEEGWGTEAFF.

Turning to this clone: The sample contains more than one DNA sequence encoding this CDR3. V is TRBV5-4 and J is TRBJ1-1; D uncertain. Looked up from germline, CDR1 is SGHNT and CDR2 is YYREEE (reference sequence). Trimming took 4 bases from V and 2 from J, leaving 3 bases between them. The CDR3 has 11 amino acids. Written as DNA, the CDR3 is TGTGCCAGCAGCGGTAACACTGAAGCTTTCTTT. It specifies CASSGNTEAFF.

This clone came up once. In the same sample, other DNA sequences code for this CDR3. The chain couples TRBV6-5 to TRBJ2-2, with D maybe TRBD2 (6 bases). The CDR3 length is 14 residues. The V gene's germline CDR1 is MNHEY and CDR2 SVGAGI. V lost 0 bases to trimming and J lost 8 bases, with 10 bases between them. CDR3 in amino acids: CASSYSEGTGELFF. In DNA, the CDR3 is TGTGCCAGCAGTTACTCCGAAGGGACTGGGGAGCTGTTTTTT.

The chain combines TRBV7-9 with TRBJ2-3; a possible D gene is TRBD2 (5 bases). V dropped 5 bases and J dropped 5 bases, with 17 bases sitting between them. Germline V gene lookup returns CDR1 SEHNR and CDR2 FQNEAQ (reference sequence). This CDR3 is 15 amino acids long. The CDR3 region is CASSRRAERGDTQYF. The CDR3, as DNA: TGTGCCAGCAGCCGGCGGGCGGAGAGAGGAGATACGCAGTATTTT.

J is TRBJ2-7 and V is TRBV4-1, with a possible D match to TRBD1 (6 bases). The V gene lost 4 bases and the J gene lost 1 base, with 11 bases spanning the gap. This CDR3 is 14 amino acids long. CDR1 is MGHRA, CDR2 YSYEKL, per germline. The CDR3 region is CASSPQTGSYEQYF. The CDR3, as DNA: TGCGCCAGCAGCCCTCAGACAGGTTCCTACGAGCAGTACTTC.

CDR3 coding DNA: TGTGCCTGGAGTGGGAGCGGGAGTCGGTCTGGGGCCAACGTCCTGACTTTC. The encoded protein is CAWSGSGSRSGANVLTF. The chain joins TRBV30 to TRBJ2-6; TRBD2 aligns across 8 bases. V dropped 1 base and J dropped 1; count of bases not matched to a gene: 6. The CDR3 loop spans 17 amino acids. Germline-derived CDR1 and CDR2 are GTSNPN and SVGIG (reference sequence).

The chain uses TRBV11-2 and TRBJ2-1; 12 bases are a match to TRBD2. V dropped 1 base and J dropped 8; count of bases not matched to a gene: 9. The CDR3 extends over 17 amino acids. Germline loops: CDR1 SGHAT, CDR2 FQNNGV. CDR3 sequence: CASSLGRLTSGGDEQFF. Written as DNA, the CDR3 is TGTGCCAGCAGCTTAGGGAGGCTGACTAGCGGGGGTGATGAGCAGTTCTTC. Complete variable domain (other parts from reference TRBV11-2 and TRBJ2-1): EAGVAQSPRYKIIEKRQSVAFWCNPISGHATLYWYQQILGQGPKLLIQFQNNGVVDDSQLPKDRFSAERLKGVDSTLKIQPAKLEDSAVYLCASSLGRLTSGGDEQFFGPGTRLTVL.

The V gene is TRBV27, the J gene TRBJ2-1; D may correspond to TRBD1 or TRBD2 (5 bases each). V was cut by 3 bases and J by 5 bases, with 11 bases left in between. In germline, CDR1 is MNHEY, CDR2 SMNVEV (reference sequence). CDR3 size: 14 residues. CDR3 residues: CASSLRGFNNEQFF. As DNA, the CDR3 is TGTGCCAGCAGTTTGAGGGGTTTTAACAATGAGCAGTTCTTC.

V is TRBV7-6 and J is TRBJ2-3; the D gene is possibly TRBD2 (5 bases). The V gene's germline CDR1 is SGHVS and CDR2 FNYEAQ. The CDR3 is made up of 14 amino acids. Trimming removed 4 bases at V and 3 bases at J, with 11 bases between. In nucleotides, the CDR3 is TGTGCCAGCAGCTCCCGCGGCGGGACAGATACGCAGTATTTT. It is translated as CASSSRGGTDTQYF.

The chain employs TRBV2 and TRBJ1-2; D remains ambiguous. This CDR3 comprises 11 residues. CDR1 is SNHLY and CDR2 is FYNNEI in the germline V gene. The V end was cut by 6 bases, the J end by 5 bases, with 7 bases between. The CDR3: CASRMGYGYTF. The DNA of the CDR3 is TGTGCCAGCAGAATGGGTTATGGCTACACCTTC.

V and J are TRBV4-2 and TRBJ1-4; D gene uncertain. This CDR3 is 16 amino acids long. The ends were cut back, 4 bases at V and 3 bases at J, with 15 bases in the middle. Germline CDR1 is LGHNA and CDR2 is YNFKEQ. In nucleotides, the CDR3 is TGTGCCAGCAGCCCTCCGGGTGAGGGATCTAATGAAAAACTGTTTTTT. Translation: CASSPPGEGSNEKLFF.